The clone carrying this T cell receptor (beta chain) showed up just a few times. Its antigen is unidentified. Unique molecular identifiers were built into the TCR beta cDNA libraries. MiXCR, applied by TCRdb to the PCR reads, yields one record per CDR3 protein. This sample has roughly 540,000 distinct CDR3 sequences; around 34% occur once, and the top ten carry about 6%. The germline V gene encodes CDR1 LGHDT and CDR2 YNNKEL (reference sequence). V lost 0 bases and J lost 5, with 10 bases in between. CDR3 size: 14 residues. This sample was included in a study of post-analysis software for immune sequencing data. Broader study findings: Among 5 or 6 TRBV segments more frequent in patients than controls were TRBV5-6, TRBV5-1 and TRBV20-1.

The chain links TRBV3-1 to TRBJ2-5, with D possibly matching TRBD2 (5 bases). The sample consisted of blood. The TCR originated in a girl aged 2-17 years with multiple sclerosis. CDR3 in amino acids: CASSQEIRRETQYF. CDR3 bases: TGTGCCAGCAGCCAAGAAATAAGGAGGGAGACCCAGTACTTC.